One sample yielded the 12 T cell receptor beta chains listed below, sequenced in a study of graft-versus-host responses after intestinal transplantation (TCRdb year 2021). Receptor libraries were prepared by the immunoSEQ multiplex PCR assay. TCRdb holds this immuneACCESS table with in-frame rearrangements only. Some clones are missing; in checked studies, unresolved V genes explain under half, and the rest has no known cause. This sample gives 40,000 or so clones in total; 87% of them show up just once. The top ten constitute over 15% of the sample. Dithiothreitol, EDTA incubations and collagenase D digestion were used to isolate intraepithelial and lamina propria lymphocytes from graft specimens. Specimen: ileum tissue, collected 204 days after intestinal transplant. Receptor source: a human patient who received an intestinal transplant, so some T cells may come from the graft donor.

This clone was seen once. The V gene is TRBV13, the J gene TRBJ2-3; 8 nucleotides align to TRBD1. The CDR3 contains 14 residues. CDR1 and CDR2 (germline): PRHDT, FYEKMQ (reference sequence). The J segment lost 6 bases and the V segment lost 2 bases, leaving 4 bases of the junction unmatched. CDR3 coding DNA: TGTGCCAGCAGCTTATTCCAGGGGGCGGATACGCAGTATTTT. It translates to CASSLFQGADTQYF.

This CDR3 reads CASSSGSSYNSPLHF. Here the CDR3 DNA reads TGTGCCAGCAGTTCAGGGAGCTCCTATAATTCACCCCTCCACTTT. J is TRBJ1-6 and V is TRBV28; D perhaps matches TRBD1 (5 bases). The CDR3 spans 15 residues. The V end was cut by 4 bases, the J end by 0 bases, with 7 bases between. Germline CDR1 MDHEN, CDR2 SYDVKM.

This chain joins TRBV25-1 and TRBJ2-6, with D hard to call. Trimming removed 7 bases from V and 2 bases from J, with 3 bases in between. The V gene's germline CDR1 is MGHDK and CDR2 SYGVNS. This CDR3 region has 12 residues. The CDR3: CASTPGANVLTF. The CDR3, as DNA: TGTGCCAGCACCCCTGGGGCCAACGTCCTGACTTTC. Using reference TRBV25-1 and TRBJ2-6 for the parts outside the CDR3, the full variable domain is EADIYQTPRYLVIGTGKKITLECSQTMGHDKMYWYQQDPGMELHLIHYSYGVNSTEKGDLSSESTVSRIRTEHFPLTLESARPSHTSQYLCASTPGANVLTFGAGSRLTVL.

This clone was detected only once. The V and J genes are TRBV13 and TRBJ2-1, with 9 positions matching TRBD2. Germline trimming cut 4 bases from V and 0 bases from J; bases unmatched to any gene: 4. This CDR3 comprises 16 residues. Germline V lookup: CDR1 PRHDT, CDR2 FYEKMQ (reference sequence). Here the CDR3 DNA reads TGTGCCAGCAGCTCCCTAGCGGGAAACTCCTACAATGAGCAGTTCTTC. This sequence encodes CASSSLAGNSYNEQFF.

This chain connects TRBV28 to TRBJ2-7; weak D call: TRBD1 (6 bases). Trimming removed 6 bases at V and 0 bases at J, with 12 bases between. The length of the CDR3 is 14 residues. Germline CDR1 MDHEN, CDR2 SYDVKM. The CDR3 nucleotides are TGTGCCAGCAGCTGGGTGACAGGCTCCTACGAGCAGTACTTC. Encoded protein: CASSWVTGSYEQYF.

This clone showed up just a few times. This chain connects TRBV19 to TRBJ1-2; 7 bases fit TRBD1. This CDR3 is 16 amino acids long. Germline lookup yields CDR1 LNHDA and CDR2 SQIVND (reference sequence). The V segment lost 3 bases and the J segment 6 bases; nucleotides outside the gene matches: 13. The CDR3 loop reads CASSMGPGQRFHGYTF. The CDR3 DNA reads TGTGCCAGTAGTATGGGTCCGGGACAGAGATTCCATGGCTACACCTTC.

This rearrangement joins TRBV5-1 to TRBJ2-2; D ambiguous. Trimming cost V 5 bases and J 2 bases, with 4 bases left between them. The CDR3 is made up of 12 amino acids. The germline V gene encodes CDR1 SGHRS and CDR2 YFSETQ. This CDR3 is CASRTNTGELFF. CDR3 sequence (DNA): TGCGCCAGCAGGACTAACACCGGGGAGCTGTTTTTT.

The chain carries TRBV18 and TRBJ2-1; weak D call: TRBD2 (5 bases). The CDR3 loop spans 15 amino acids. Germline values: CDR1 KGHSH, CDR2 LQKENI. V lost 6 bases, J lost 0 bases, and 12 bases lay in between. The CDR3 nucleotides are TGTGCCAGCTCCCTAAGCGGCTTCTCCTACAATGAGCAGTTCTTC. Its protein product is CASSLSGFSYNEQFF.

This chain uses TRBV9 with TRBJ2-6; TRBD2 matches 13 bases. The germline V gene encodes CDR1 SGDLS and CDR2 YYNGEE. This CDR3 has 18 amino acids. V gave up 3 bases and J gave up 3 bases; unmatched junction bases: 6. DNA for the CDR3: TGTGCCAGCAGCGCCGGACTAGCGGGAGTATATGGGGCCAACGTCCTGACTTTC. It is translated as CASSAGLAGVYGANVLTF.

The rearrangement links TRBV27 to TRBJ2-5, with 8 bases matching TRBD1. The CDR3 spans 16 residues. The V gene end was trimmed by 5 bases and the J gene end by 3 bases; junction bases not matched to a gene: 11. CDR1 and CDR2 from the germline V gene are MNHEY and SMNVEV (reference sequence). The CDR3 region has the DNA TGTGCCAGCAGTGCATACCAGGGGGCCGGAAAAGAGACCCAGTACTTC. Its protein is CASSAYQGAGKETQYF.

The sample holds a few counts of this clone. The chain employs TRBV6-4 and TRBJ2-4; 11 bases are shared with TRBD2. Germline V gene sequence: CDR1 MRHNA, CDR2 SNTAGT. The CDR3 loop spans 19 amino acids. V lost 3 bases and J lost 0; bases outside the gene matches: 10. CDR3 loop: CASSDSSGGFYLAKNIQYF. The CDR3 DNA sequence: TGTGCCAGCAGTGATTCTAGCGGGGGGTTCTATCTAGCCAAAAACATTCAGTACTTC.

This clone was seen once. The chain combines TRBV27 with TRBJ1-1, with 8 bases identical to TRBD1. CDR1 and CDR2 (germline): MNHEY, SMNVEV (reference sequence). Trimming cost V 6 bases and J 1 base; bases outside gene matches: 4. The CDR3 consists of 14 residues. CDR3 region: CASRLDRANTEAFF. The CDR3 nucleotides are TGTGCCAGCAGACTGGACAGGGCGAACACTGAAGCTTTCTTT.